The TCR beta chain under discussion was sequenced for a study of T cell responses to AZD1222 COVID-19 vaccine. With 4 bases clipped from V and 6 bases from J, the junction kept 8 bases outside the gene matches. Per the germline V gene, CDR1 is SGHKS and CDR2 is YYEKEE (reference sequence). This CDR3 region has 15 residues. Generated by immunoSEQ multiplex PCR, the TCRdb table keeps only in-frame clones and is missing some. The sample yields tens of thousands of clones, 80% seen once. Findings and limits, study-wide: The reported proportion of spike-specific TCRs targeting unmutated variant regions was nearly half. Just a handful of people given AZD1222 tested seropositive at baseline. Mostly white British, mostly female donors; authors suggested clonal diversity may be underestimated. Receipt of two AZD1222 doses was followed by a rise in Spike-specific TCR breadth and depth.

Comments on this clone: Its antigen is unknown.

The sequence came from an adult in good health. Sequencing was performed on peripheral blood, taken on day 0 of AZD1222 vaccination. The chain couples TRBV5-5 to TRBJ2-1, with 9 bases matching TRBD2. The CDR3 DNA sequence: TGTGCCAGCAGCCCGATAGCGGGAGCGCGCAATGAGCAGTTCTTC. This gives the protein CASSPIAGARNEQFF.